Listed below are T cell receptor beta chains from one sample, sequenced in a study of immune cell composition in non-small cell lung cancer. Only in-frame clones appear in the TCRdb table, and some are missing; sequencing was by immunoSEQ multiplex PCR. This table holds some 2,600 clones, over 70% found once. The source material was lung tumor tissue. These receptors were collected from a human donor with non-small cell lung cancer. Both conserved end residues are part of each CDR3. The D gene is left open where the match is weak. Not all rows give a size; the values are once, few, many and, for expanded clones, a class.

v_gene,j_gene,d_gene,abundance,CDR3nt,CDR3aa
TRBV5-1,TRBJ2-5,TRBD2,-,TGCGCCAGCATACCAAGTGGACTAGCGTACGGAGAGACCCAGTACTTC,CASIPSGLAYGETQYF
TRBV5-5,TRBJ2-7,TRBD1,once,TGTGCCAGCAGCTTTGGACAGGGATCAGGCGAGCAGTACTTC,CASSFGQGSGEQYF
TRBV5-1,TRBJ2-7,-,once,TGCGCCAGCAGCTTGGATTTGGGCACCTACGAGCAGTACTTC,CASSLDLGTYEQYF
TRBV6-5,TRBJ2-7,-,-,TGTGCCAGCAGTTACGCAGGCCTCCCTTACGAGCAGTACTTC,CASSYAGLPYEQYF
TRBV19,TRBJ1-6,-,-,TGTGCCAGTAGTACCCACAGGGAAGTTAATTCACCCCTCCACTTT,CASSTHREVNSPLHF
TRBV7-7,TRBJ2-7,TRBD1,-,TGTGCTAGCAGCTTGAGGGCAGGGGGCGAGCAGTACTTC,CASSLRAGGEQYF
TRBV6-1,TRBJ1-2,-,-,TGTGCCATCCACATGGTCTATGGCTACACCTTC,CAIHMVYGYTF
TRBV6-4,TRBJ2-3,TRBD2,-,TGTGCCAGCAGTCCCCTAGCGGGGGATGTAGATACGCAGTATTTT,CASSPLAGDVDTQYF
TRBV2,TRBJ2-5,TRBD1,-,TGTGCCAGCAGTGAAGCGCTGGGACAGGGTATAGAGACCCAGTACTTC,CASSEALGQGIETQYF
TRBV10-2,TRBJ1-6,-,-,TGCGCCTCAGCCAGGGGTGGCTCACCCCTCCACTTT,CASARGGSPLHF
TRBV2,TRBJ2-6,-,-,TGTGCCAGCAGTGACAGGGCCAACGTCCTGACTTTC,CASSDRANVLTF
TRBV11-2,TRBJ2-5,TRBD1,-,TGTGCCAGCAGCTTTCCAGGGGGCGCCGGTAAGACCCAGTACTTC,CASSFPGGAGKTQYF
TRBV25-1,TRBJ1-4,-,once,TGTGCCAGCAGTGATTCGACAGAGACTAATGAAAAACTGTTTTTT,CASSDSTETNEKLFF
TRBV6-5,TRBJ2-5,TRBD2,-,TGTGCCAGCAGTTACGACGGCGGGAGGACCCAGTACTTC,CASSYDGGRTQYF
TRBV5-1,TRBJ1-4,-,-,TGCGCCAGCAGCTTGCGACTGGATGAAAAACTGTTTTTT,CASSLRLDEKLFF
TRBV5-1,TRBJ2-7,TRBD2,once,TGCGCCAGCAGCTTGGTGGTAGCGGGGACCCCCTACGAGCAGTACTTC,CASSLVVAGTPYEQYF
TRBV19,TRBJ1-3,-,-,TGTGCCACTCAGCCATGGGGGCTTCACTACTCTGGAAACACCATATATTTT,CATQPWGLHYSGNTIYF
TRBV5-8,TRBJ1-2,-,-,TGTGCCAGCAGCTCGATCGGGGTAGGCTACACCTTC,CASSSIGVGYTF
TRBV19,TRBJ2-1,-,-,TGTGCCAGTAGTATAGGAGCGAGTCATATCTATGAGCAGTTCTTC,CASSIGASHIYEQFF